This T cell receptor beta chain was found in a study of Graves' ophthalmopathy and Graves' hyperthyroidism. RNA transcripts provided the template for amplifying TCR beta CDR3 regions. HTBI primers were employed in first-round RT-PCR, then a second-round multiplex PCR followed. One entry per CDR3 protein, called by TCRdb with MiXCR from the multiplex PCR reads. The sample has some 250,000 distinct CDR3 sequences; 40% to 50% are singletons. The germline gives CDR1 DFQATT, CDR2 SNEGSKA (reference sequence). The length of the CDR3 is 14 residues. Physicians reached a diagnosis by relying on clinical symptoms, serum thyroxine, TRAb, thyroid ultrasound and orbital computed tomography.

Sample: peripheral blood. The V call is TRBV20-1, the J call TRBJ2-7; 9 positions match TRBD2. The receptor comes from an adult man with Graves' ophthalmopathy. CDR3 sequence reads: CSVSGRNQLTEQYF. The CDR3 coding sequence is TGCAGCGTTAGCGGGAGAAACCAACTTACCGAGCAGTACTTC.